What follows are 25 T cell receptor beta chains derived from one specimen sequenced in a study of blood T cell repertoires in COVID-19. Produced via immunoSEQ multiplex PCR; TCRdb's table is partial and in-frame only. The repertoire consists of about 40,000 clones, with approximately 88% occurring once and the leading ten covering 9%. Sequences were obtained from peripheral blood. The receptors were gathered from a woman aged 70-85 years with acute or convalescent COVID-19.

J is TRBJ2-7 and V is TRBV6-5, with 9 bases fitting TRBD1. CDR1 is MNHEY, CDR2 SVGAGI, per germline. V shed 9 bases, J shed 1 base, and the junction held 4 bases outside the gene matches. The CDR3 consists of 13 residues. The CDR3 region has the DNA TGTGCCAGTGGACAGGGGCCTTCCTACGAGCAGTACGTC. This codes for CASGQGPSYEQYV.

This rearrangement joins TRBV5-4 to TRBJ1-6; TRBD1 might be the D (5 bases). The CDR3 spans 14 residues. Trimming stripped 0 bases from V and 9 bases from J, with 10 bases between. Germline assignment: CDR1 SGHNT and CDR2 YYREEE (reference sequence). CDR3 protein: CASSLEAGLSPLHF. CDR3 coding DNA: TGTGCCAGCAGCTTGGAGGCAGGGCTTTCACCCCTCCACTTT.

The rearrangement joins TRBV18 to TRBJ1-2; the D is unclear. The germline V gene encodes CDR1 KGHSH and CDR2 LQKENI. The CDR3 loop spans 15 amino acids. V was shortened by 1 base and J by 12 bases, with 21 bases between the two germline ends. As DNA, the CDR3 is TGTGCCAGCTCACCACAAGGAGGAGACGGACGGCTAGACACCTTC. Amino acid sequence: CASSPQGGDGRLDTF.

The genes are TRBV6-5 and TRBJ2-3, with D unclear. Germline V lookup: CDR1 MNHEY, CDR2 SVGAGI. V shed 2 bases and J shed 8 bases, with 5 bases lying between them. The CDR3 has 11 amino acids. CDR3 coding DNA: TGTGCCAGCAGTTACCTGCGTACGCAGTATTTT. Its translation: CASSYLRTQYF.

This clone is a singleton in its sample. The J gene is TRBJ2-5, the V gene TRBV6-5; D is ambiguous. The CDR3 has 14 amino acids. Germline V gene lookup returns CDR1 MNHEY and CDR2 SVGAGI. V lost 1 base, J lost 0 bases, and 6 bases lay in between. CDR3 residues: CASSYFGNQETQYF. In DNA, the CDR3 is TGTGCCAGCAGTTACTTCGGTAACCAAGAGACCCAGTACTTC.

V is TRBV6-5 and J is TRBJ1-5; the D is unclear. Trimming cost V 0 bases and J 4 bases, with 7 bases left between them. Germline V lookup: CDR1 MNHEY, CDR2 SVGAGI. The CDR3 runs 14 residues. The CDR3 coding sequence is TGTGCCAGCAGTTACTCGCGGCGGAATCAGCCCCAGCATTTT. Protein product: CASSYSRRNQPQHF.

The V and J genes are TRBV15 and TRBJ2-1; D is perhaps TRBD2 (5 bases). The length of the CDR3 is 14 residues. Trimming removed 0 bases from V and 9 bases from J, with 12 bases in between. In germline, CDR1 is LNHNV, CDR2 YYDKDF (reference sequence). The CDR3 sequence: CATSRDKGVGEQFF. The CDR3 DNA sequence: TGTGCCACCAGCAGAGATAAGGGAGTAGGTGAGCAGTTCTTC.

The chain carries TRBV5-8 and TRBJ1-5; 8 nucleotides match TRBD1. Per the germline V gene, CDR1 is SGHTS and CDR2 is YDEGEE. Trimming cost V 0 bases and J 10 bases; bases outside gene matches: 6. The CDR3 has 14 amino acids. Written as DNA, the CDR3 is TGTGCCAGCAGCTTGGGCCAGGGGGCCGGTCCCCAGCATTTT. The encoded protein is CASSLGQGAGPQHF.

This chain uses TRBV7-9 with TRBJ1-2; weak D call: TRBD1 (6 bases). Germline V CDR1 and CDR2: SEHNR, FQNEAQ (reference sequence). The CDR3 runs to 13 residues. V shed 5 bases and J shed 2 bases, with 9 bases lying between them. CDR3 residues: CASSRQGNYGYTF. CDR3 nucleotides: TGTGCCAGCAGCCGCCAGGGGAACTATGGCTACACCTTC.

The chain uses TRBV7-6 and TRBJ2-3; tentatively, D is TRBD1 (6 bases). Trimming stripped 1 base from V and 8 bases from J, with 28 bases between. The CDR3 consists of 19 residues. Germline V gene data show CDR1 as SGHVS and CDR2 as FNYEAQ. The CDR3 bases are TGTGCCAGCAGCTTAGGGGGGCGACCGGGGAGAGGAATCGAGGGTACGCAGTATTTT. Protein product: CASSLGGRPGRGIEGTQYF. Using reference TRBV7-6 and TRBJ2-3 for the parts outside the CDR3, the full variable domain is GAGVSQSPRYKVTKRGQDVALRCDPISGHVSLYWYRQALGQGPEFLTYFNYEAQQDKSGLPNDRFSAERPEGSISTLTIQRTEQRDSAMYRCASSLGGRPGRGIEGTQYFGPGTRLTVL.

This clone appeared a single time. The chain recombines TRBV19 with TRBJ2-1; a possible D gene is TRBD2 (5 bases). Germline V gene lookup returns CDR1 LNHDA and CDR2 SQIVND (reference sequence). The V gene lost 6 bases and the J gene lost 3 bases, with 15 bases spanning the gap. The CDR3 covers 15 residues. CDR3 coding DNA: TGTGCCAGTAGCCCTCCCAGCGGCCTCTACAATGAGCAGTTCTTC. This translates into CASSPPSGLYNEQFF.

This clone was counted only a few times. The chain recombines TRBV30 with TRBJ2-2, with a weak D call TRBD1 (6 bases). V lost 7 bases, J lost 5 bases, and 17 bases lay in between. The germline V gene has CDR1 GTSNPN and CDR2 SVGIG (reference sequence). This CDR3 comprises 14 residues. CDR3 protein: CASIQGFGTGELFF. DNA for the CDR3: TGTGCCTCGATACAGGGATTTGGAACCGGGGAGCTGTTTTTT.

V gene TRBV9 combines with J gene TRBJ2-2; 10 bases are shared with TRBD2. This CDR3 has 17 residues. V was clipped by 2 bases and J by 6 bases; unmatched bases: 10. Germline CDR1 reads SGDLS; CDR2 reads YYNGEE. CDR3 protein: CASSVETSGEGPGELFF. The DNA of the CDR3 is TGTGCCAGCAGCGTTGAAACTAGCGGGGAGGGCCCCGGGGAGCTGTTTTTT. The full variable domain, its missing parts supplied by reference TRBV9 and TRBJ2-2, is DSGVTQTPKHLITATGQRVTLRCSPRSGDLSVYWYQQSLDQGLQFLIQYYNGEERAKGNILERFSAQQFPDLHSELNLSSLELGDSALYFCASSVETSGEGPGELFFGEGSRLTVL.

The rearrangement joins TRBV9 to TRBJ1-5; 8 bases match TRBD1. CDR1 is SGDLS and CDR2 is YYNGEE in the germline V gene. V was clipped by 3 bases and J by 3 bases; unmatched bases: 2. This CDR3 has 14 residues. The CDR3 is CASSATGDNQPQHF. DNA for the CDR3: TGTGCCAGCAGCGCGACAGGGGACAATCAGCCCCAGCATTTT.

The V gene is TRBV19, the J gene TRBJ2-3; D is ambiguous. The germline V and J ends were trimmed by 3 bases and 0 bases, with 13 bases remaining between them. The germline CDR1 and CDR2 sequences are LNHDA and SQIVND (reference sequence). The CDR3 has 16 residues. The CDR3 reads CASSISSLTSTDTQYF. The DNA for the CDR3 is TGTGCCAGTAGTATTTCTTCCCTGACTAGCACAGATACGCAGTATTTT. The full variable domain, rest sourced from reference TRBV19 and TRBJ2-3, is DGGITQSPKYLFRKEGQNVTLSCEQNLNHDAMYWYRQDPGQGLRLIYYSQIVNDFQKGDIAEGYSVSREKKESFPLTVTSAQKNPTAFYLCASSISSLTSTDTQYFGPGTRLTVL.

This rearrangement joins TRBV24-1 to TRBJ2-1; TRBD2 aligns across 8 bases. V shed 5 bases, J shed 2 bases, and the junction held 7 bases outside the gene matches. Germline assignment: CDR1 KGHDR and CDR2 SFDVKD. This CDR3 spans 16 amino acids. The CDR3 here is CATSGVSGSAYNEQFF. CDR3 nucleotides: TGTGCCACCAGTGGGGTAAGCGGGAGCGCCTACAATGAGCAGTTCTTC.

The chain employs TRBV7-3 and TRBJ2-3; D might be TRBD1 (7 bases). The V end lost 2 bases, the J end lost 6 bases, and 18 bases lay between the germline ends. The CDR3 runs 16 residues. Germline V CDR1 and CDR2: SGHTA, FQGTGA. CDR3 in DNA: TGTGCCAGCAGCTTAGGCGGGACAGCTTCCTCGGATACGCAGTATTTT. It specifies CASSLGGTASSDTQYF. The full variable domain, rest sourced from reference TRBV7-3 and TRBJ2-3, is GAGVSQTPSNKVTEKGKYVELRCDPISGHTALYWYRQSLGQGPEFLIYFQGTGAADDSGLPNDRFFAVRPEGSVSTLKIQRTERGDSAVYLCASSLGGTASSDTQYFGPGTRLTVL.

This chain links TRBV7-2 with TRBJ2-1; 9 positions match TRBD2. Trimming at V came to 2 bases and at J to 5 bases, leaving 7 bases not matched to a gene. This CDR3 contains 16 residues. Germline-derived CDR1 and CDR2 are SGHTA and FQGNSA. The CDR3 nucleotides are TGTGCCAGCAGCTTACTAGCGGGATTCATCCACAATGAGCAGTTCTTC. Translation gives CASSLLAGFIHNEQFF. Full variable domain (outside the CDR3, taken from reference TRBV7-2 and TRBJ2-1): GAGVSQSPSNKVTEKGKDVELRCDPISGHTALYWYRQSLGQGLEFLIYFQGNSAPDKSGLPSDRFSAERTGGSVSTLTIQRTQQEDSAVYLCASSLLAGFIHNEQFFGPGTRLTVL.

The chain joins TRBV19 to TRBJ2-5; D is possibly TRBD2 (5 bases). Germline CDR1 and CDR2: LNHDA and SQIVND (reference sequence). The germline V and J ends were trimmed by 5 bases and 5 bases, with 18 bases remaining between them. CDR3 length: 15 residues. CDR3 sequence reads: CASSLRNAAAETQYF. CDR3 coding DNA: TGTGCCAGTAGTCTTAGGAACGCAGCGGCGGAGACCCAGTACTTC.

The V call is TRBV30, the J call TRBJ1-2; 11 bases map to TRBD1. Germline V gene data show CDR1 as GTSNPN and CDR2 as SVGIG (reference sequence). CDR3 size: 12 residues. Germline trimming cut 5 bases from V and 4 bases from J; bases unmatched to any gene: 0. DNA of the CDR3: TGTGCCTGGGGGACAGGGGGCTATGGCTACACCTTC. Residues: CAWGTGGYGYTF.

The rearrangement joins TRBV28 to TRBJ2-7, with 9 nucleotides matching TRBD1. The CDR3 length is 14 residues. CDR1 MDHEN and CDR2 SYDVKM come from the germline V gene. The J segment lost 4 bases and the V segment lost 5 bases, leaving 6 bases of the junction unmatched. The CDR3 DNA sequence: TGTGCCAGCAGTACCACCGGGACAGGGTACGAGCAGTACGTC. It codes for CASSTTGTGYEQYV.

The CDR3 loop reads CASISGVTDTQYF. The CDR3 DNA is TGTGCCAGCATTAGCGGGGTTACAGATACGCAGTATTTT. The chain recombines TRBV12-3 or TRBV12-4 with TRBJ2-3; 8 nucleotides align to TRBD2. The ends lost 7 bases at V and 3 bases at J; junction bases unmatched: 3. The CDR3 has 13 amino acids.

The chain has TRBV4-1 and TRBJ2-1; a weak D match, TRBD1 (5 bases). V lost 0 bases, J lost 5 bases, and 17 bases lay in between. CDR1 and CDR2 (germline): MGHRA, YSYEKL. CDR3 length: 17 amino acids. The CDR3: CASSQEGDDSRNNEQFF. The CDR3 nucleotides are TGCGCCAGCAGCCAAGAAGGTGATGACAGCCGTAACAATGAGCAGTTCTTC.

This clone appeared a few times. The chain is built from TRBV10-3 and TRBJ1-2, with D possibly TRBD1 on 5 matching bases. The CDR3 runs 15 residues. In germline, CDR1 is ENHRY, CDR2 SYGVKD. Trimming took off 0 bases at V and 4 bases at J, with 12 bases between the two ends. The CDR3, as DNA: TGTGCCATCAGTGAGTCAGCAGGGTCCCTCTATGGCTACACCTTC. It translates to CAISESAGSLYGYTF.

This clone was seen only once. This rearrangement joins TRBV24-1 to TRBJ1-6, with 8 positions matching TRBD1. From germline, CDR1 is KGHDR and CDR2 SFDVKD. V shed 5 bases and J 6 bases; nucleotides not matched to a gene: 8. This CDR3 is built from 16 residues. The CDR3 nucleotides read TGTGCCACCAGTGGGGGGCAGGGGGCAGCTAATTCACCCCTCCACTTT. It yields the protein CATSGGQGAANSPLHF.